The clone carrying this T cell receptor (beta chain) appeared a few times. The antigen remains undetermined. The data derive from a study of breast tumors, draining lymph nodes, adjacent tissues. Overall study findings and caveats: Data fit most tumor T cells coming from lymph node, expanding in tumor. Tumor and nontumor repertoires were significantly more similar in luminal-like than in basal-like breast cancer. Tumors had less TCR diversity than lymph nodes, more than nontumor tissue.

MiXCR, applied by TCRdb to the multiplex PCR reads, yields one record per CDR3 protein. The sample records tens of thousands of distinct CDR3 sequences, around 40% being singletons. Sequenced sample: breast tumor tissue. This receptor was taken from a female donor with breast cancer. Some clones in this sample may be carry-over from other donors' samples.

Here the CDR3 DNA reads TGTGCCAGCAGTCACTTCGGACAGGAGAGCACAGATACGCAGTATTTT. It is translated as CASSHFGQESTDTQYF. The genes are TRBV6-2 or TRBV6-3 and TRBJ2-3; 7 bases map to TRBD1. The germline CDR1 and CDR2 sequences are MNHEY and SVGEGT. With 5 bases clipped from V and 0 bases from J, the junction kept 8 bases outside the gene matches. The CDR3 is 16 residues long.